Given below is one TCR beta chain in context. Its target is not known. At one boundary the junction diverges from the germline segment, which might be a read error. Vbeta (60) and Jbeta (13) primers were used in the PCR. Profiled with immunoSEQ multiplex PCR; TCRdb holds only in-frame clones, not every one. Of roughly 77,000 clones listed, about 9.4% are singletons. This record comes from a study of cytomegalovirus exposure and HLA in healthy donors. Study-level information: A data release that came early held approximately 85 million unique TCRs from HLA-typed donors.

CDR1 is SSHAT and CDR2 is FNYEAQ in the germline V gene (reference sequence). The CDR3 sequence is 13 residues long. Study-wide results and limits: The classifier, whose performance was assessed in both the original and validation cohorts, reportedly diagnosed cytomegalovirus status with high specificity and sensitivity. Across donors, most TCRs were seen rarely, yet some public ones were widespread. A later analysis linked a missense variant in DCLRE1C to the trimming of TCR beta V and J genes.

J is TRBJ2-1 and V is TRBV7-7; 7 bases agree with TRBD1. The clonotype was recovered from a man aged 55 to 69 in good health and CMV-seropositive. Material: PBMCs. The CDR3 DNA is TGTGCTAGCAGTACCGACAGGGATGGTGAGCAGTTCTTC. Protein sequence: CASSTDRDGEQFF.